Each of the 5 T cell receptor beta chains below was sequenced from the same sample in a study of T cells in Graves' hyperthyroidism and ophthalmopathy. Amplification of TCR beta CDR3 regions was performed using RNA transcripts as template. HTBI primers drove first-round RT-PCR of the TCR CDR3. TCRdb independently ran MiXCR on the multiplex PCR reads; one entry per CDR3 protein. This sample has more than 550,000 distinct CDR3 sequences, with approximately 18% found just once. The sequencing input was blood. These receptors were collected from a woman aged 45-65 years with Graves' hyperthyroidism that later progressed to Graves' ophthalmopathy.

The chain recombines TRBV4-2 with TRBJ2-1; TRBD2 matches at 8 bases. There are 17 residues in the CDR3. V shed 3 bases, J shed 4 bases, and the junction held 11 bases outside the gene matches. The germline gives CDR1 LGHNA, CDR2 YNFKEQ. The CDR3 is CASSHSLAGASYNEQFF. The CDR3 coding sequence is TGTGCCAGCAGCCATTCCCTAGCGGGCGCTTCATACAATGAGCAGTTCTTC.

This clonotype was detected many times. The chain carries TRBV20-1 and TRBJ2-5, with TRBD2 identical over 15 bases. The CDR3 covers 16 residues. The germline V gene encodes CDR1 DFQATT and CDR2 SNEGSKA (reference sequence). With 2 bases clipped from V and 5 bases from J, the junction kept 6 bases outside the gene matches. This chain's CDR3 is CSARLGTSGGPETQYF. The CDR3 DNA reads as TGCAGTGCTAGACTAGGGACTAGCGGGGGGCCGGAGACCCAGTACTTC.

This clonotype came up a few times. The gene calls are TRBV9 and TRBJ2-3; D may match TRBD1 or TRBD2 (5 bases each). CDR3 length equals 14 residues. V gave up 3 bases and J gave up 8 bases, with 16 bases separating them. Germline CDR1 reads SGDLS; CDR2 reads YYNGEE. The DNA of the CDR3 is TGTGCCAGCAGCGGGCCCTTACAGGAGGTTACGCAGTATTTT. Its translation: CASSGPLQEVTQYF.

In its sample, this clonotype was seen many times. The chain is built from TRBV19 and TRBJ1-2; 10 bases agree with TRBD1. The trim removed 6 bases at V and 5 bases at J, leaving 9 bases unmatched. The CDR3 totals 15 residues. Germline CDR1 and CDR2: LNHDA and SQIVND (reference sequence). CDR3 nucleotides: TGTGCCAGTAGCTGGTCCGGGACAGGGGATTATGGCTACACCTTC. Translation: CASSWSGTGDYGYTF.

This clonotype was picked up a small number of times. The J gene is TRBJ1-2, the V gene TRBV20-1; D gene ambiguous. The CDR3 loop spans 14 amino acids. Germline lookup yields CDR1 DFQATT and CDR2 SNEGSKA (reference sequence). V lost 0 bases to trimming and J lost 4 bases, with 12 bases between them. The CDR3 spells CSARDLLLGYGYTF. For the CDR3, the DNA is TGCAGTGCTAGAGATCTCCTCCTTGGCTATGGCTACACCTTC.